This TCR beta chain appears in the sequencing data of a study of blood T cell repertoires in COVID-19. Study details: The United States, Italy and Spain were the sources of the acute and convalescent COVID-19 samples. In each case, the material was cDNA or gDNA derived from T cells, B-cell-depleted T cells, or PBMCs.

Per the germline V gene, CDR1 is SGHTA and CDR2 is FQGNSA. Trimming cost V 5 bases and J 3 bases, with 20 bases left between them. The CDR3 length is 16 residues. Source study methods: Researchers report that nucleated cell counts were estimated from reference gene primer amplification. TCRdb's table, derived via immunoSEQ multiplex PCR, lists solely in-frame clones and lacks some. That table is the source of V, J and clone size, and D and trimming were worked out from the DNA. The sample includes a few hundred thousand clones, roughly 90% of them seen just once. Sequenced input: peripheral blood. This sequence originates from a man between 60 and 75 years old with acute or convalescent COVID-19. V is TRBV7-2 and J is TRBJ2-7, with a weak D call TRBD1 (6 bases). The CDR3 reads CASSPRQAPLFYEQYF. The CDR3 nucleotides read TGTGCCAGCAGCCCTAGACAGGCCCCACTGTTCTACGAGCAGTACTTC.